This T cell receptor beta chain is drawn from a study of T cells in tumors after PD-1 blockade. Produced via immunoSEQ multiplex PCR; TCRdb's table is partial and in-frame only. The sample lists around 35,000 clones, 73% occurring once. The CDR3 covers 14 residues. V was clipped by 5 bases and J by 4 bases, with 13 bases between them. Per the germline V gene, CDR1 is SGHTA and CDR2 is FQGNSA. The specimen was PBMCs, collected after anti-PD-1 treatment. The TCR was taken from a human donor with basal cell carcinoma. The rearrangement uses TRBV7-2 and TRBJ2-3, with a tentative D call TRBD2 (6 bases). Written as DNA, the CDR3 is TGTGCCAGCAGCCTAATAGCGGAATCAGATACGCAGTATTTT. Protein: CASSLIAESDTQYF.